Listed below are T cell receptor beta chains from one sample, sequenced in a study of T cells in Graves' hyperthyroidism and ophthalmopathy. TCRdb reprocessed the multiplex PCR reads with MiXCR, giving one entry per CDR3 protein. The sample holds hundreds of thousands of distinct CDR3 sequences, less than 25% seen once. The specimen sequenced was blood. The receptors were sampled from a man aged 25 to 45 with Graves' ophthalmopathy. Each CDR3 is given with its conserved first and last residue. A D gene is named only where the DNA matches it firmly. For some rows the clone size is stated as once, few or many, or as a class when expanded; others skip it.

>.|.|TRBV18|TRBJ2-7
TGTGCCAGCTCACCGAACGGGCTCTCCACTAATTACGAGCAGTACTTC
CASSPNGLSTNYEQYF
>.|.|TRBV6-1|TRBJ2-6
TGTGCCAGCAGGGTGAGCCGCTCTGGGGCCAACGTCCTGACTTTC
CASRVSRSGANVLTF
>.|.|TRBV20-1|TRBJ2-1
TGCAGTGCTATTACTCGGGAGCGGTACAATGAGCAGTTCTTC
CSAITRERYNEQFF
>TRBD2|many|TRBV3-1|TRBJ2-5
TGTGCCAGCAGCCGGGGACTAGCGGTCCAAGAGACCCAGTACTTC
CASSRGLAVQETQYF
>.|few|TRBV7-2|TRBJ2-7
TGTGCCAGCAGCTTATCGGGTCAGGGTTCCTACGAGCAGTACTTC
CASSLSGQGSYEQYF
>.|few|TRBV28|TRBJ1-5
TGTGCCAGCAGTTCCCAGGGTACTAGCAATCAGCCCCAGCATTTT
CASSSQGTSNQPQHF
>.|few|TRBV6-1|TRBJ2-3
TGTGCCAGCACGGAATATAGGGACACAGATACGCAGTATTTT
CASTEYRDTDTQYF
>.|.|TRBV20-1|TRBJ1-2
TGCAGTACTCCAACTCGGGGGTACTATGGCTACACCTTC
CSTPTRGYYGYTF
>TRBD1|.|TRBV4-2|TRBJ2-3
TGTGCCAGCAGCCAAAACACCGGGACAGGAGATGTCACAGATACGCAGTATTTT
CASSQNTGTGDVTDTQYF
>.|.|TRBV19|TRBJ1-1
TGTGCCAGTAGTGCGGGGGGGGGCGCTGAAGCTTTCTTT
CASSAGGGAEAFF
>TRBD2|few|TRBV30|TRBJ2-3
TGTGCCTGGAGTGTTAGCCGGACTAGCTGGTTTCGGGATACGCAGTATTTT
CAWSVSRTSWFRDTQYF
>.|many|TRBV3-1|TRBJ1-3
TGTGCCAGCAGCCAAGACAGAAGCTCTGGAAACACCATATATTTT
CASSQDRSSGNTIYF
>TRBD2|few|TRBV11-2|TRBJ2-7
TGTGCCAGCAGCCAGGTGGGAGCGGGAGACTTCGAGCAGTACTTC
CASSQVGAGDFEQYF
>TRBD1|.|TRBV29-1|TRBJ1-1
TGCAGCGTTGGGGGACAGGAGGGTACTGAAGCTTTCTTT
CSVGGQEGTEAFF
>TRBD2|.|TRBV5-1|TRBJ2-1
TGTGCCAGCAGCTTCCCCCGGGGGGGATACAATGAGCAGTTCTTC
CASSFPRGGYNEQFF
>TRBD1|.|TRBV28|TRBJ2-3
TGTGCCAGCAGTTTTGGTCCCGGGACAGTCGCCCGCACAGATACGCAGTATTTT
CASSFGPGTVARTDTQYF
>TRBD2|.|TRBV7-6|TRBJ2-1
TGTGCCAGCAGCCCTGGACTAGCGGAAAACAATGAGCAGTTCTTC
CASSPGLAENNEQFF
>.|.|TRBV20-1|TRBJ2-1
TGCAGTGCTAGAGCCGCCCCCCCTGAGCAGTTCTTC
CSARAAPPEQFF
>TRBD1|few|TRBV29-1|TRBJ2-1
TGCAGCGTTGAGTTACAGGGGATGGGTAATGAGCAGTTCTTC
CSVELQGMGNEQFF
>TRBD2|.|TRBV7-9|TRBJ2-5
TGTGCCAGCAGCGGTAGCGGGAGGGCCGACGTGGAGACCCAGTACTTC
CASSGSGRADVETQYF
>.|few|TRBV20-1|TRBJ1-6
TGCAGTGCTAGATCGGGGATATATAATTCACCCCTCCACTTT
CSARSGIYNSPLHF
>TRBD2|.|TRBV25-1|TRBJ2-2
TGTGCCAGCAGTGCAAGATCGGGACTAGCGAACACCGGGGAGCTGTTTTTT
CASSARSGLANTGELFF
>.|few|TRBV28|TRBJ1-5
TGTGCCAGCGGTGGCCCTTATAGCAATCAGCCCCAGCATTTT
CASGGPYSNQPQHF
>.|many|TRBV9|TRBJ2-6
TGTGCCAGCAGCGTAGCGGGGGCCAACGTCCTGACTTTC
CASSVAGANVLTF
>.|few|TRBV29-1|TRBJ1-1
TGCAGCGTTGTCTGGGGCGGGAACACTGAAGCTTTCTTT
CSVVWGGNTEAFF
>TRBD2|few|TRBV28|TRBJ2-1
TGTGCCAGCAGTTTCCTGGGACTAGCGGGGCTTAATGAGCAGTTCTTC
CASSFLGLAGLNEQFF
>TRBD1|many|TRBV28|TRBJ2-3
TGTGCCAGCAGTACCGACAGGGGGACGCAGTATTTT
CASSTDRGTQYF
>TRBD1|few|TRBV27|TRBJ2-7
TGTGCCAGCAGTTTTAACAGGGGTTACGAGCAGTACTTC
CASSFNRGYEQYF
>TRBD2|.|TRBV12-5|TRBJ2-1
TGTGCTAGTGGTTTAGGACTAGCGGAGTACAATGAGCAGTTCTTC
CASGLGLAEYNEQFF
>.|many|TRBV6-1|TRBJ2-7
TGTGCCAGCACCGATAATGGCGGGAACTACGAGCAGTACTTC
CASTDNGGNYEQYF
>TRBD2|.|TRBV9|TRBJ2-1
TGTGCCAGCAGCGTATCGCCCCTGGGGGGGGATGAGCAGTTCTTC
CASSVSPLGGDEQFF
>TRBD1|.|TRBV18|TRBJ1-5
TGTGCCAGCTCACCTACAAGCGGGACAGGGAATCAGCCCCAGCATTTT
CASSPTSGTGNQPQHF
>.|few|TRBV30|TRBJ2-3
TGTGCCTGGGCATTCCCCGGGACACGTAAGGCGCAGTATTTT
CAWAFPGTRKAQYF
>.|many|TRBV28|TRBJ2-7
TGTGCCAGCGCAGGGCCCGAGCAGTACTTC
CASAGPEQYF
>TRBD1|.|TRBV6-1|TRBJ2-7
TGTGCCAGCCCCGGGACAGGGGCCTACGAGCAGTACTTC
CASPGTGAYEQYF
>TRBD2|.|TRBV13|TRBJ2-7
TGTGCCAGCAGCTCAGGGACTAGCGCCCACGAGCAGTACTTC
CASSSGTSAHEQYF
>.|few|TRBV9|TRBJ2-3
TGTGCCAGCAGCGGCGGGGCAGATACGCAGTATTTT
CASSGGADTQYF
>.|many|TRBV2|TRBJ2-3
TGTGCCAGCACAAGGGCCACTAGCACAGATACGCAGTATTTT
CASTRATSTDTQYF
>TRBD1|many|TRBV2|TRBJ1-5
TGTGCCAGCAGGGGACAGTTCAATCAGCCCCAGCATTTT
CASRGQFNQPQHF
>.|few|TRBV6-6|TRBJ2-7
TGTGCCAGCAGTTACACGTTTACGGGGTTTGGCGAGCAGTACTTC
CASSYTFTGFGEQYF
>.|many|TRBV20-1|TRBJ1-5
TGCAGTGCAGGACAGTCTAGCAATCAGCCCCAGCATTTT
CSAGQSSNQPQHF
>TRBD1|.|TRBV29-1|TRBJ2-7
TGCAGCGCCCGACAGGGCCCCTACGAGCAGTACTTC
CSARQGPYEQYF
>TRBD1|few|TRBV12-3/TRBV12-4|TRBJ2-2
TGTGCCAGCAGTCCAAGGGACAGGACGCTGTTTTTT
CASSPRDRTLFF
>TRBD1|.|TRBV6-4|TRBJ2-7
TGTGCCAGCAGTGAATCTGGGACAGGGATCTATTACGAGCAGTACTTC
CASSESGTGIYYEQYF
>.|.|TRBV29-1|TRBJ2-5
TGCAGCGTCCAGGGGAGAGAGACCCAGTACTTC
CSVQGRETQYF
>TRBD1|.|TRBV18|TRBJ2-7
TGTGCCAGCTCACCTCCCGGGACAGGCGAGCAGTACTTC
CASSPPGTGEQYF
>.|.|TRBV4-1|TRBJ2-2
TGCGCCAGCAGCCAAGAGTGGACTTCGAACACCGGGGAGCTGTTTTTT
CASSQEWTSNTGELFF
>.|.|TRBV24-1|TRBJ2-7
TGTGCCACCAGTGATTCCGGAACCGACTCCTACGAGCAGTACTTC
CATSDSGTDSYEQYF
>.|many|TRBV3-1|TRBJ2-7
TGTGCCAGCAGCCATCCCTACTCCTACGAGCAGTACTTC
CASSHPYSYEQYF
>.|many|TRBV5-1|TRBJ2-3
TGCGCCAGCAGCTTGTCCCAGTCCACAGATACGCAGTATTTT
CASSLSQSTDTQYF
>.|.|TRBV2|TRBJ2-4
TGTGCCAGCAGAGTGGAAGGGGCCAAAAACATTCAGTACTTC
CASRVEGAKNIQYF
>.|few|TRBV5-4|TRBJ2-5
TGTGCCAGCAGCGCGCTCGGAGGTTTCCAAGAGACCCAGTACTTC
CASSALGGFQETQYF
>TRBD1|.|TRBV20-1|TRBJ1-5
TGCAGTGCTAGATCCACGGGACAGGGAGTTAGCAATCAGCCCCAGCATTTT
CSARSTGQGVSNQPQHF
>.|.|TRBV27|TRBJ1-5
TGTGCCAGCAGCCTGAACAGGGTCAATCAGCCCCAGCATTTT
CASSLNRVNQPQHF
>.|many|TRBV6-1|TRBJ1-1
TGTGCCAGCGAGGAGGGGTACGACACTGAAGCTTTCTTT
CASEEGYDTEAFF
>TRBD2|few|TRBV11-2|TRBJ2-1
TGTGCCAGCAGCTTAGTTGCGGGAGACTACTACAATGAGCAGTTCTTC
CASSLVAGDYYNEQFF
>.|few|TRBV27|TRBJ1-1
TGTGCCAGCAGTTTTCGGGGGGCGGTGGAAGCTTTCTTT
CASSFRGAVEAFF